This TCR beta chain emerged from a study of T cells after posttransplantation cyclophosphamide. The CDR3 runs to 15 residues. From germline, CDR1 is MNHEY and CDR2 SVGAGI. Germline trimming cut 2 bases from V and 1 base from J; bases unmatched to any gene: 1. Method: immunoSEQ multiplex PCR; TCRdb's copy keeps in-frame clones and lacks some. This sample has 3,000 to 4,000 clones, with about 59% found just once. The genes are TRBV6-5 and TRBJ2-2, with 7 bases fitting TRBD1. Source material: memory CD8+ T cells sorted from blood. The TCR sequence derives from a young man in good health and a related stem cell transplant donor. CDR3 bases: TGTGCCAGCAGTTACGGGACAGAGAACACCGGGGAGCTGTTTTTT. Protein product: CASSYGTENTGELFF.